This T cell receptor beta chain was observed in a study of blood T cell repertoires in COVID-19. In germline, CDR1 is LNHDA, CDR2 SQIVND (reference sequence). The V end lost 7 bases, the J end lost 6 bases, and 12 bases lay between the germline ends. CDR3 length equals 12 residues. Patients of the Seattle cohort, enrolled during active infection, were followed longitudinally. Source study methods: From reference gene primer amplification, estimates of nucleated cell counts were derived. Using immunoSEQ multiplex PCR, the repertoire was profiled, and TCRdb retains in-frame clones only, with some absent. That table furnishes V, J and clone size, whereas the DNA furnished D and trimming. The table has 150,000 to 170,000 clones, 83% seen once; the top ten hold 12%.

The chain couples TRBV19 to TRBJ1-2; TRBD1 is a possible D gene (5 bases). Material for sequencing was peripheral blood. The sequence came from a woman aged 60 to 75 with COVID-19, enrolled during active disease. CDR3 sequence: CASKKGNDGYTF. For the CDR3, the DNA is TGTGCCAGTAAAAAGGGGAATGATGGCTACACCTTC.